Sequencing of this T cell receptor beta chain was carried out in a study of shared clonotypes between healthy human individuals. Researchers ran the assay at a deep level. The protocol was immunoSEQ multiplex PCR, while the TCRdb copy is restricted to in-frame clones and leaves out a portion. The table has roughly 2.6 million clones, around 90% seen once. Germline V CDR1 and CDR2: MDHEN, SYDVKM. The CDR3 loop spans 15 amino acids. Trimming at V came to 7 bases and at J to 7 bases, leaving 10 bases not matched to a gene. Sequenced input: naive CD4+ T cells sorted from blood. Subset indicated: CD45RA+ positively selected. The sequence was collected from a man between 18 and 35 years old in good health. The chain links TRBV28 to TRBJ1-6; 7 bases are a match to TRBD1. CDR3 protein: CASIPTGPINSPLHF. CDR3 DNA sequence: TGTGCCAGCATTCCGACAGGGCCAATAAATTCACCCCTCCACTTT.